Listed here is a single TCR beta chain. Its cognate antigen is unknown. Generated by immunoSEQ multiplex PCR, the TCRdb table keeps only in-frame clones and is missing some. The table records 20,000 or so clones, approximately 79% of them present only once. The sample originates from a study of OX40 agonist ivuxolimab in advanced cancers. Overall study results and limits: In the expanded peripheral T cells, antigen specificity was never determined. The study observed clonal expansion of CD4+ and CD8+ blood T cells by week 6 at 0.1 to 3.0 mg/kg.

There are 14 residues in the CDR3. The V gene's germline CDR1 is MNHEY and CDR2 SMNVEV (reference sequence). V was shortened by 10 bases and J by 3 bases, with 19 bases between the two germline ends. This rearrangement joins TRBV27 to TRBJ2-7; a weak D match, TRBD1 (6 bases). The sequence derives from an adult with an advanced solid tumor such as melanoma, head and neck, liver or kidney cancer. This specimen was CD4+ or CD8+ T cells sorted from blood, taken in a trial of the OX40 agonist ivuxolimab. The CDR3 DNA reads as TGTGCCACTTGGGGGCCGATGTTACTCTACGAGCAGTACTTC. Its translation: CATWGPMLLYEQYF.